Below, 28 T cell receptor beta chains from the same sample are listed, as sequenced in a study of T cells in Graves' hyperthyroidism and ophthalmopathy. TCR beta CDR3 regions were amplified from RNA transcripts. Primed by the HTBI set, a first-round RT-PCR was run on the TCR CDR3. TCRdb reprocessed the multiplex PCR reads with MiXCR, giving one entry per CDR3 protein. The profile shows 400,000 to 500,000 distinct CDR3 sequences, 14% of them singletons. The sample comprised blood. These receptors came from a woman between 18 and 29 years old with Graves' hyperthyroidism.

This clonotype was observed many times. The V gene is TRBV11-2, the J gene TRBJ2-7; no clear D gene. Trimming shortened V by 6 bases and J by 3 bases, and 12 bases separated the two germline ends. CDR1 and CDR2 (germline): SGHAT, FQNNGV. CDR3 length: 13 amino acids. CDR3 protein: CASSRAPFYEQYV. Here the CDR3 DNA reads TGTGCCAGCAGTCGGGCTCCCTTCTACGAGCAGTACGTC.

The table lists this clonotype with many counts. V usage is TRBV10-3 and J usage is TRBJ2-7; maybe TRBD1 (6 bases). V was clipped by 6 bases and J by 1 base, with 10 bases between them. The germline V gene encodes CDR1 ENHRY and CDR2 SYGVKD. This CDR3 region has 13 residues. CDR3 protein: CAISRDTSYEQYF. The CDR3 DNA is TGTGCCATCAGCCGGGACACTTCCTACGAGCAGTACTTC.

This chain uses TRBV5-1 with TRBJ2-3, with 7 bases aligning to TRBD1. Germline V gene sequence: CDR1 SGHRS, CDR2 YFSETQ. There are 15 residues in the CDR3. V gave up 4 bases and J gave up 5 bases; unmatched junction bases: 10. The CDR3 sequence is CASSITRQGEDTQYF. In nucleotides, the CDR3 is TGCGCCAGCAGCATCACCAGACAGGGAGAAGATACGCAGTATTTT.

This clonotype was seen repeatedly, ten times or more. The J gene is TRBJ1-1, the V gene TRBV2; D unclear. CDR3 length: 13 residues. V lost 7 bases, J lost 6 bases, and 15 bases lay in between. The germline gives CDR1 SNHLY, CDR2 FYNNEI. In DNA, the CDR3 is TGTGCCAGCAACCTACAGAGGCCCGCTGAAGCTTTCTTT. Protein: CASNLQRPAEAFF.

This clonotype was counted at least ten times. The chain uses TRBV6-1 and TRBJ2-7, with 10 bases identical to TRBD1. The germline CDR1 and CDR2 sequences are MNHNS and SASEGT. The CDR3 has 14 residues. V was pared by 6 bases and J by 2 bases, with 4 bases of the junction left unmatched. This chain's CDR3 is CASRLGQGAYEQYV. CDR3 nucleotide sequence: TGTGCCAGCAGACTAGGACAGGGGGCCTACGAGCAGTACGTC.

In its sample, this clonotype was seen many times. The V gene is TRBV12-3 or TRBV12-4, the J gene TRBJ1-2; D gene ambiguous. V was trimmed by 5 bases and J by 7 bases, leaving 17 bases between them. The CDR3 is made up of 14 amino acids. The CDR3 region has the DNA TGTGCCAGCAGTCCCTTCTTAGAATCCCCTGGCTACACCTTC. It translates to CASSPFLESPGYTF.

This clonotype was detected many times. The chain has TRBV19 and TRBJ2-5; no reliable D call. V was clipped by 5 bases and J by 4 bases, with 11 bases between them. The CDR3 runs 13 residues. Germline assignment: CDR1 LNHDA and CDR2 SQIVND (reference sequence). Here the CDR3 DNA reads TGTGCCAGTAGTTTGTTCGGCGCAGAGACCCAGTACTTC. Protein: CASSLFGAETQYF.

This clonotype was counted only a few times. The V and J genes are TRBV30 and TRBJ2-7; TRBD2 matches at 11 bases. TRBJ2-1 matches the DNA end more closely, so the J call is doubtful. The CDR3 consists of 13 residues. Looked up from germline, CDR1 is GTSNPN and CDR2 is SVGIG (reference sequence). The CDR3 loop reads CASGLAGPYEQFF. Written as DNA, the CDR3 is TGTGCCTCCGGACTAGCGGGCCCCTACGAGCAGTTCTTC.

This clonotype was detected a few times. The V call is TRBV7-7, the J call TRBJ2-3; no clear D. Germline-derived CDR1 and CDR2 are SSHAT and FNYEAQ (reference sequence). The CDR3 runs 15 residues. Deletions cut 3 bases from V and 2 bases from J, with 12 bases between. DNA of the CDR3: TGTGCCAGCAGCTTGGTACCTTCACCCACAGATACGCAGTATTTT. Translation: CASSLVPSPTDTQYF.

This clonotype was seen ten or more times. The gene calls are TRBV19 and TRBJ1-3; weak D call: TRBD1 (5 bases). Per the germline V gene, CDR1 is LNHDA and CDR2 is SQIVND (reference sequence). The V and J ends lost 3 bases and 0 bases respectively, with 12 bases between them. This CDR3 region has 16 residues. CDR3 DNA: TGTGCCAGTAGTATTGGGCCTCAGGGCTCTGGAAACACCATATATTTT. Translated, it gives CASSIGPQGSGNTIYF.

The sample holds a few counts of this clonotype. This chain joins TRBV11-2 and TRBJ2-3; 13 bases map to TRBD2. V dropped 4 bases and J dropped 9; count of bases not matched to a gene: 19. The germline V gene encodes CDR1 SGHAT and CDR2 FQNNGV. CDR3 size: 19 residues. CDR3 protein: CASSSLGPGTSGTPGTQYF. The CDR3 DNA sequence: TGTGCCAGCAGCTCACTGGGGCCCGGGACTAGCGGGACCCCAGGAACGCAGTATTTT.

The genes are TRBV20-1 and TRBJ2-1; D remains unclear. The CDR3 extends over 11 amino acids. The germline gives CDR1 DFQATT, CDR2 SNEGSKA (reference sequence). V dropped 1 base and J dropped 8 bases, with 6 bases sitting between them. The CDR3 protein is CSARGGHEQFF. In nucleotides, the CDR3 is TGCAGTGCTAGAGGTGGGCATGAGCAGTTCTTC.

The rearrangement uses TRBV7-3 and TRBJ2-2; D might be TRBD2 (7 bases). The CDR3 consists of 16 residues. V lost 6 bases and J lost 4, with 18 bases in between. Germline V gives CDR1 SGHTA, CDR2 FQGTGA. The CDR3: CASSSAGGGGTGELFF. DNA of the CDR3: TGTGCCAGCAGTTCCGCTGGGGGAGGGGGCACCGGGGAGCTGTTTTTT.

This clonotype showed up many times. CDR3 nucleotides: TGTGCCAGCAGCTTAGTCCTGGAGGCCACTGAAGCTTTCTTT. It is translated as CASSLVLEATEAFF. The rearrangement links TRBV11-2 to TRBJ1-1, with no clear D. Deletions cut 1 base from V and 4 bases from J, with 10 bases between. The CDR3 is 14 amino acids. The germline V gene has CDR1 SGHAT and CDR2 FQNNGV.

Ten or more counts support this clonotype. The V call is TRBV19, the J call TRBJ2-1, with D perhaps matching TRBD2 (6 bases). Germline lookup yields CDR1 LNHDA and CDR2 SQIVND (reference sequence). The ends were cut back, 6 bases at V and 5 bases at J, with 11 bases in the middle. This CDR3 has 13 residues. CDR3 protein: CASRAGLDNEQFF. The CDR3 nucleotides are TGTGCCAGTAGGGCGGGACTGGACAATGAGCAGTTCTTC.

This clonotype came up many times. This chain joins TRBV19 and TRBJ1-1; D possibly corresponds to TRBD1 (5 bases). V was shortened by 1 base and J by 3 bases, with 12 bases between the two germline ends. Looked up from germline, CDR1 is LNHDA and CDR2 is SQIVND (reference sequence). The CDR3 consists of 15 residues. CDR3 coding DNA: TGTGCCAGTAGTATAGGGGGCGGATGGGACACTGAAGCTTTCTTT. Protein: CASSIGGGWDTEAFF.

The chain recombines TRBV27 with TRBJ2-1, with 9 bases matching TRBD2. Germline CDR1 is MNHEY and CDR2 is SMNVEV (reference sequence). The CDR3 extends over 17 amino acids. The ends lost 3 bases at V and 6 bases at J; junction bases unmatched: 12. As DNA, the CDR3 is TGTGCCAGCAGTTTCACCCCTACTAGCGGGCCCCCCAATGAGCAGTTCTTC. It codes for CASSFTPTSGPPNEQFF.

This clonotype was picked up many times. The CDR3 is CAWREGDFRGRDTF. The CDR3 DNA reads TGTGCCTGGAGGGAGGGTGATTTCAGGGGGCGAGACACCTTC. The chain joins TRBV30 to TRBJ1-2, with TRBD1 matching over 8 bases. CDR3 length: 14 residues. The germline V gene has CDR1 GTSNPN and CDR2 SVGIG (reference sequence). V was clipped by 3 bases and J by 12 bases; unmatched bases: 15.

The chain combines TRBV20-1 with TRBJ2-5; no clear D. CDR1 DFQATT and CDR2 SNEGSKA come from the germline V gene (reference sequence). CDR3 size: 13 residues. The V gene lost 2 bases and the J gene lost 3 bases, with 10 bases spanning the gap. The CDR3 loop is CSARLGVEETQYF. CDR3 nucleotide sequence: TGCAGTGCTAGACTAGGAGTGGAAGAGACCCAGTACTTC.

The CDR3 here is CASSLARGLAGVGIKSSYEQYF. CDR3 bases: TGTGCCAGCAGCTTAGCCCGGGGACTAGCGGGAGTTGGAATAAAGAGCTCCTACGAGCAGTACTTC. The genes are TRBV7-2 and TRBJ2-7, with 14 positions matching TRBD2. J gave up 0 bases and V 0 bases, and 16 bases lay outside the gene matches. The germline V gene has CDR1 SGHTA and CDR2 FQGNSA. The CDR3 length is 22 residues.

V and J are TRBV5-1 and TRBJ1-2; D unclear. V dropped 4 bases and J dropped 0 bases, with 13 bases sitting between them. The CDR3 covers 15 residues. Germline lookup yields CDR1 SGHRS and CDR2 YFSETQ. This CDR3 reads CASSQQPTTNYGYTF. The CDR3, as DNA: TGCGCCAGCAGCCAACAGCCCACAACTAACTATGGCTACACCTTC.

This clonotype showed up many times. The chain links TRBV2 to TRBJ2-2; a possible D gene is TRBD2 (6 bases). Trimming shortened V by 4 bases and J by 4 bases, and 7 bases separated the two germline ends. The CDR3 runs 13 residues. Germline lookup yields CDR1 SNHLY and CDR2 FYNNEI. The CDR3 is CASSGDFTGELFF. The CDR3 nucleotides read TGTGCCAGCAGTGGGGACTTCACCGGGGAGCTGTTTTTT.

This rearrangement joins TRBV5-6 to TRBJ2-5; the D gene is possibly TRBD1 (5 bases). The CDR3 consists of 15 residues. The V end lost 0 bases, the J end lost 3 bases, and 12 bases lay between the germline ends. Germline lookup yields CDR1 SGHDT and CDR2 YYEEEE. Here the CDR3 reads CASSLAGDSKETQYF. The CDR3 DNA sequence: TGTGCCAGCAGCTTGGCCGGAGACAGCAAAGAGACCCAGTACTTC. The full variable domain, its missing parts supplied by reference TRBV5-6 and TRBJ2-5, is DAGVTQSPTHLIKTRGQQVTLRCSPKSGHDTVSWYQQALGQGPQFIFQYYEEEERQRGNFPDRFSGHQFPNYSSELNVNALLLGDSALYLCASSLAGDSKETQYFGPGTRLLVL.

Only a few counts were recorded for this clonotype. The chain combines TRBV6-2 or TRBV6-3 with TRBJ1-2, with 7 nucleotides matching TRBD1. Per germline, CDR1 MNHEY and CDR2 SVGEGT. This CDR3 contains 11 residues. V lost 7 bases, J lost 6 bases, and 2 bases stayed unmatched. The chain's CDR3 is CASTRGDGYTF. Here the CDR3 DNA reads TGTGCCAGCACCAGGGGGGATGGCTACACCTTC.

V and J are TRBV20-1 and TRBJ2-3; 10 bases map to TRBD2. Germline-derived CDR1 and CDR2 are DFQATT and SNEGSKA (reference sequence). V dropped 6 bases and J dropped 2; count of bases not matched to a gene: 5. The CDR3 spans 14 residues. The chain's CDR3 is CSADSGGTTDTQYF. In DNA, the CDR3 is TGCAGTGCCGATAGCGGGGGGACCACAGATACGCAGTATTTT.

In the case of this clonotype: This may be a read error: a much more frequent sequence differs by one nucleotide. V is TRBV10-3 and J is TRBJ2-1, with 8 bases aligning to TRBD2. V gave up 6 bases and J gave up 9 bases; unmatched junction bases: 4. This CDR3 spans 12 amino acids. Germline values: CDR1 ENHRY, CDR2 SYGVKD. CDR3 sequence reads: CAIRREASEQFF. The CDR3 region has the DNA TGTGCCATCAGGCGGGAGGCCAGTGAGCAGTTCTTC.

A few counts support this clonotype. The V call is TRBV6-1, the J call TRBJ2-6; D is ambiguous. CDR1 and CDR2 (germline): MNHNS, SASEGT. This CDR3 comprises 13 residues. V was pared by 7 bases and J by 3 bases, with 7 bases between. CDR3 sequence (DNA): TGTGCCAGCAAAAGGGATGGGGCCAACGTCCTGACTTTC. Translating it yields CASKRDGANVLTF.

This clonotype was detected many times. The chain is built from TRBV14 and TRBJ2-5; 13 bases are a match to TRBD2. V lost 3 bases, J lost 2 bases, and 0 bases stayed unmatched. This CDR3 is built from 15 residues. Germline V lookup: CDR1 SGHDN, CDR2 FVKESK. The DNA of the CDR3 is TGTGCCAGCAGCCAGGGACTAGCGGGACAAGAGACCCAGTACTTC. Protein sequence: CASSQGLAGQETQYF.